This paragraph covers one T cell receptor (beta chain) sequence. Its antigen is undetermined. Germline V gene sequence: CDR1 SGHAT, CDR2 FQNNGV. The CDR3 runs 13 residues. The V gene lost 1 base and the J gene lost 10 bases, with 13 bases spanning the gap. Treatment here: oral pan-JAK inhibitor, 5-10 mg twice daily. The data are from a study of CD8+ T cells in alopecia areata. Study findings and constraints: Higher clonality was seen in lesional scalp than in normal scalp, especially in alopecia totalis/universalis. Baseline CD8+ expansion's link to response remains uncertain, as there was one nonresponder.

After isolation, RNA underwent reverse transcription to generate cDNA as the sequencing template. The table came from immunoSEQ multiplex PCR; TCRdb's copy has only in-frame clones and leaves some out. The sample has over 150,000 clones, roughly 50% seen once. The source is a human donor with alopecia areata. The rearrangement uses TRBV11-2 and TRBJ2-5; a possible D gene is TRBD2 (5 bases). This sample comprised CD8+ T cells sorted from blood, obtained at week 24, from a patient treated with tofacitinib. CDR3 sequence reads: CASSLVSGEDQYF. The CDR3 DNA follows: TGTGCCAGCAGCTTAGTTTCCGGGGAAGACCAGTACTTC. The full variable domain, in which reference TRBV11-2 and TRBJ2-5 provide the parts outside the CDR3, is EAGVAQSPRYKIIEKRQSVAFWCNPISGHATLYWYQQILGQGPKLLIQFQNNGVVDDSQLPKDRFSAERLKGVDSTLKIQPAKLEDSAVYLCASSLVSGEDQYFGPGTRLLVL.